This record concerns one TCR beta chain sequence. Its antigen remains unknown. The CDR3 is made up of 14 amino acids. Germline loops: CDR1 LNHNV, CDR2 YYDKDF (reference sequence). V gave up 5 bases and J gave up 7 bases, with 18 bases separating them. This record belongs to a study of T cell repertoires in cytomegalovirus infection. Overall study: Use of recently identified HLA-C-restricted and well-studied HLA-B-restricted CMV epitopes was part of the study. Shared public TCR beta signatures pointed to both CMV infection and a matching HLA type.

General study findings and limits: HLA-C-restricted CMV-specific TCR beta clonotypes prevailed in the ex vivo response.

Each CDR3 protein gets one entry after TCRdb re-called the reads with MiXCR. The sample has around 770,000 distinct CDR3 sequences, about 27% seen once. The V gene is TRBV15, the J gene TRBJ2-7; D ambiguous. The receptor was isolated from a human donor in good health (CMV status not recorded). Some clones in this sample may be carry-over from other donors' samples. The specimen was cultured CD8+ T cells from PBMCs, collected from culture after CMV antigen stimulation. The CDR3 loop is CATSPKVAAAEQYF. The CDR3 DNA is TGTGCCACCAGCCCTAAGGTGGCGGCTGCGGAGCAGTACTTC.